This TCR beta chain was retrieved from a study of shared clonotypes between healthy human individuals. Only in-frame clones appear in the TCRdb table, and some are missing; sequencing was by immunoSEQ multiplex PCR. The data contain hundreds of thousands of clones, over 70% of them seen just once; the ten biggest clones take up more than 9%. The CDR3 is 16 residues long. V lost 0 bases to trimming and J lost 0 bases, with 11 bases between them. Germline V gene data show CDR1 as MNHEY and CDR2 as SVGAGI. The TCR comes from a man under 40 in good health. Sample: memory CD4+ T cells sorted from blood. Subset described: CD45RA-negative fraction. The rearrangement uses TRBV6-5 and TRBJ1-1, with D possibly matching TRBD1 (5 bases). The CDR3 DNA reads TGTGCCAGCAGTTACTCGGGGGGGTGGATGAACACTGAAGCTTTCTTT. Amino acids: CASSYSGGWMNTEAFF.